The T cell receptor (beta chain) described here comes from a study of blood T cell repertoires in COVID-19. Overall study context: The origin of the acute and convalescent COVID-19 samples was the United States, Italy and Spain. Sources were T cells, B-cell-depleted T cells, or PBMCs; the material itself was cDNA or gDNA.

Assay: immunoSEQ multiplex PCR; the TCRdb copy retains only in-frame clones and omits some. This sample yields over 110,000 clones, of which 65% to 90% are seen a single time; around 8.2% belongs to the top ten. The sequence came from a human donor in a cohort sampled during active COVID-19. The sequenced sample was peripheral blood.

This CDR3 reads CASSPPGKETQYF. For the CDR3, the DNA is TGCGCCAGCAGCCCGCCGGGAAAAGAGACCCAGTACTTC. The gene calls are TRBV4-1 and TRBJ2-5, with D perhaps TRBD2 (5 bases). Per the germline V gene, CDR1 is MGHRA and CDR2 is YSYEKL. Trimming removed 4 bases from V and 3 bases from J, with 9 bases in between. The CDR3 is 13 residues long.